This entry describes one TCR beta chain. The antigen remains undetermined. Extraction and reverse transcription of RNA yielded cDNA as the sequencing template. Generated by immunoSEQ multiplex PCR, the TCRdb table keeps only in-frame clones and is missing some. There are 90,000 to 120,000 clones in the sample; about 50% occur only once, and around 25% lies in the top ten. This entry is derived from a study of CD8+ T cells in alopecia areata. V gave up 2 bases and J gave up 5 bases, with 12 bases separating them. Germline loops: CDR1 SEHNR, CDR2 FQNEAQ (reference sequence). CDR3 size: 14 residues. Lesional scalp tissue (obtained by punch biopsy) and peripheral blood were collected from alopecia areata patients. Study results and limitations: More clonal than normal scalp was lesional scalp, particularly alopecia totalis/universalis. Besides other cells, scalp samples also yield sequences of resident alphabeta T cells from normal skin.

This chain uses TRBV7-9 with TRBJ2-5; tentatively, D is TRBD2 (5 bases). The sample was NKG2D-low CD8+ T cells sorted from blood. The TCR sequence derives from a human donor with alopecia areata. CDR3 DNA: TGTGCCAGCAGCTTACCTGGGAGCGGCGAGACCCAGTACTTC. Its protein product is CASSLPGSGETQYF.